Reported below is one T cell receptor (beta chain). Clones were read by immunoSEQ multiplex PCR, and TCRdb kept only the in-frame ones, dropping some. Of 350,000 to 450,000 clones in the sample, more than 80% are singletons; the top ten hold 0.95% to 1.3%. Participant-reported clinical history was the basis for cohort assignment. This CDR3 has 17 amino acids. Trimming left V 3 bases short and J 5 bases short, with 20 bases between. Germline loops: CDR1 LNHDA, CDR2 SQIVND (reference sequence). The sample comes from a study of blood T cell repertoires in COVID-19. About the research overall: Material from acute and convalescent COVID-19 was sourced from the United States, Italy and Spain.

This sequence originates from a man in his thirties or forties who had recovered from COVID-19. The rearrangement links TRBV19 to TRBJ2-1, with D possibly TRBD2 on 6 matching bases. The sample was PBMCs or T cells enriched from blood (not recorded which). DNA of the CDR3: TGTGCCAGTAGTATTCTCGGGAGTGGGGTGAACGACAATGAGCAGTTCTTC. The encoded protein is CASSILGSGVNDNEQFF. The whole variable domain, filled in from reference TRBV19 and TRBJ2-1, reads DGGITQSPKYLFRKEGQNVTLSCEQNLNHDAMYWYRQDPGQGLRLIYYSQIVNDFQKGDIAEGYSVSREKKESFPLTVTSAQKNPTAFYLCASSILGSGVNDNEQFFGPGTRLTVL.